Given below is one T cell receptor (beta chain) in context. Its antigen is unknown. The entry originates in a study of STAT3 mutations in large granular lymphocyte leukemia. Broader study findings: Samples missed the first appearance of the clone. Differing intervals and regimens complicate linking therapy response to clone burden. In some patients, a small highly pathogenic clone possibly went undetected. Every T-cell large granular lymphocyte leukemia patient had at least one immunodominant TCR beta clonotype.

V gave up 3 bases and J gave up 0 bases; unmatched junction bases: 7. The CDR3 contains 16 residues. CDR1 and CDR2 from the germline V gene are MGHDK and SYGVNS. Sequencing used immunoSEQ multiplex PCR; TCRdb keeps in-frame clones, though not all of them. The sample records 13,000 or so clones, 88% being singletons. The rearrangement joins TRBV25-1 to TRBJ1-1, with 7 bases that match TRBD1. The specimen sequenced was PBMCs. This receptor was identified in a human donor with T large granular lymphocyte leukemia. Some clones in this sample may be carry-over from other donors' samples. The CDR3: CASSEASGQMNTEAFF. In nucleotides, the CDR3 is TGTGCCAGCAGTGAGGCATCGGGACAGATGAACACTGAAGCTTTCTTT.